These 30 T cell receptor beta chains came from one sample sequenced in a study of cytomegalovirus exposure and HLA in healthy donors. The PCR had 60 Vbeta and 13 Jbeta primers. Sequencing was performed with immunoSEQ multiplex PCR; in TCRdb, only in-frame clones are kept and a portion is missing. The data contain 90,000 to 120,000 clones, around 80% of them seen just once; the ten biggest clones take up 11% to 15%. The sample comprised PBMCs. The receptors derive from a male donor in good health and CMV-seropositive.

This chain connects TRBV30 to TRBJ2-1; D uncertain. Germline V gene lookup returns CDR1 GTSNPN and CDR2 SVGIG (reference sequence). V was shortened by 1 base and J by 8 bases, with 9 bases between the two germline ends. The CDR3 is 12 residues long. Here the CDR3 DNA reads TGTGCCTGGAGTGCTCTGGGCGATGAGCAGTTCTTC. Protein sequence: CAWSALGDEQFF. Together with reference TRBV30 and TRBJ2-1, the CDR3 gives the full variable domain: SQTIHQWPATLVQPVGSPLSLECTVEGTSNPNLYWYRQAAGRGLQLLFYSVGIGQISSEVPQNLSASRPQDRQFILSSKKLLLSDSGFYLCAWSALGDEQFFGPGTRLTVL.

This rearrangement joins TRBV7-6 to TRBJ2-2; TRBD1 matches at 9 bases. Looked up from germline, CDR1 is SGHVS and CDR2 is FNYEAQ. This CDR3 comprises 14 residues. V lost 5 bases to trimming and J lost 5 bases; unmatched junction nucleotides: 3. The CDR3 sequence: CASSPGQGTGELFF. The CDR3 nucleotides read TGTGCCAGCAGCCCCGGACAGGGGACCGGGGAGCTGTTTTTT.

CDR3 region: CASSYAPEGQGDTQYF. Written as DNA, the CDR3 is TGTGCCAGCAGTTACGCCCCAGAGGGACAGGGGGATACGCAGTATTTT. The chain couples TRBV6-6 to TRBJ2-3, with 10 bases fitting TRBD1. The junction had 8 bases not matched to a gene; V was cut back by 2 bases and J by 6 bases. The germline V gene encodes CDR1 MNHNY and CDR2 SVGAGI (reference sequence). The CDR3 is 16 residues long.

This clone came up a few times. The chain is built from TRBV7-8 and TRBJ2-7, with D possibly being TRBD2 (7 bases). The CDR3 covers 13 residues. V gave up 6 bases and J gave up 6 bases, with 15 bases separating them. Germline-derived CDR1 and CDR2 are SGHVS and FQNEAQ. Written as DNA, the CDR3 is TGTGCCAGCAGGTGGGGGGGCCGGGGCGAGCAGTACTTC. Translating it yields CASRWGGRGEQYF.

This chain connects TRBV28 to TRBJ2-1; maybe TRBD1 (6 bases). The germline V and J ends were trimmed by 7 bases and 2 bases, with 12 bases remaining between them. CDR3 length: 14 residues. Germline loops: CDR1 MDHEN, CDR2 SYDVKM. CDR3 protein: CASKGQLAYNEQFF. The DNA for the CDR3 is TGTGCCAGCAAAGGACAGCTAGCCTACAATGAGCAGTTCTTC. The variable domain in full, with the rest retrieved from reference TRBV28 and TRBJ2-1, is DVKVTQSSRYLVKRTGEKVFLECVQDMDHENMFWYRQDPGLGLRLIYFSYDVKMKEKGDIPEGYSVSREKKERFSLILESASTNQTSMYLCASKGQLAYNEQFFGPGTRLTVL.

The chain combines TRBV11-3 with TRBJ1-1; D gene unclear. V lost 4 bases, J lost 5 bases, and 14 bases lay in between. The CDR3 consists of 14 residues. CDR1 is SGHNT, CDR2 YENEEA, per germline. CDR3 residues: CASSSQLPGTEAFF. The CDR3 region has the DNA TGTGCCAGCAGCTCCCAATTACCGGGGACTGAAGCTTTCTTT.

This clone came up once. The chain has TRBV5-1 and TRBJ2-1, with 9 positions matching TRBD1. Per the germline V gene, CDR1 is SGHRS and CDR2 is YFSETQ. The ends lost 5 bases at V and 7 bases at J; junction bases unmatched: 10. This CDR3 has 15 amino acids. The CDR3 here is CASSSGTGKGNEQFF. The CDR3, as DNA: TGCGCCAGCAGTTCCGGGACAGGGAAAGGGAATGAGCAGTTCTTC.

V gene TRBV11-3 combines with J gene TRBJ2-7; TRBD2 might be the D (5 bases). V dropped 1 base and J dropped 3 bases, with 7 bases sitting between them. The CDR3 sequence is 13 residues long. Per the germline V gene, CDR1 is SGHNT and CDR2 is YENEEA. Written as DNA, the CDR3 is TGTGCCAGCAGCTTAGCGGGGAGCTACGAGCAGTACTTC. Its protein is CASSLAGSYEQYF.

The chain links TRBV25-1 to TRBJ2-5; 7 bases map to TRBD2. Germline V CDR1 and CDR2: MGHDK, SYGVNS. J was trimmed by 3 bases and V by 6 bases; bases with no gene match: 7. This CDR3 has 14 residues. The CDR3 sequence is CASRGGAGEETQYF. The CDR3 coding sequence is TGTGCCAGCAGAGGCGGTGCGGGGGAAGAGACCCAGTACTTC.

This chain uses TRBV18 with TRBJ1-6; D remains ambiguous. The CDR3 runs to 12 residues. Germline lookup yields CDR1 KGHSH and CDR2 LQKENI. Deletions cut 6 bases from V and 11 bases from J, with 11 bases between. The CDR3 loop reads CASSRPGTPLHF. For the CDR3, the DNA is TGTGCCAGCTCTCGCCCGGGGACACCCCTCCACTTT.

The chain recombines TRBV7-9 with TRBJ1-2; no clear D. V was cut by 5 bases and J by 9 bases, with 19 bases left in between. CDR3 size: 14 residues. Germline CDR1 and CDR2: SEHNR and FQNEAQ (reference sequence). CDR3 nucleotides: TGTGCCAGCAGCGATCCAGACTCCCACCCAAGCTACACCTTC. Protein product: CASSDPDSHPSYTF.

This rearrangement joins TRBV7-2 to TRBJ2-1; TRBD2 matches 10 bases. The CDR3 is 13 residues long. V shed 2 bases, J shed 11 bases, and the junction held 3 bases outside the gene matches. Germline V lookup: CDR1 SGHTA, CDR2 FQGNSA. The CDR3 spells CASSLTSGVQQFF. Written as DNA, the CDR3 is TGTGCCAGCAGCTTAACTAGCGGGGTACAGCAGTTCTTC.

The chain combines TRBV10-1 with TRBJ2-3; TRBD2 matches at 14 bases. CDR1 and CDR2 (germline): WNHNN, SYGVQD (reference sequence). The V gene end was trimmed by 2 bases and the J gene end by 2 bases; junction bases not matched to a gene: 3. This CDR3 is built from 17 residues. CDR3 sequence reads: CASSEGLAGGLTDTQYF. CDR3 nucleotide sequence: TGCGCCAGCAGTGAGGGACTAGCGGGGGGCCTCACAGATACGCAGTATTTT.

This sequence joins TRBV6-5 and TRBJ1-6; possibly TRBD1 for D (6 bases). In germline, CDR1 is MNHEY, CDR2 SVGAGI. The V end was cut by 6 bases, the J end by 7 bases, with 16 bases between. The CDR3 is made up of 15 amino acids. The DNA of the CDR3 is TGTGCCAGCAGCCAAGACAGGAACCCAAATTCACCCCTCCACTTT. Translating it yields CASSQDRNPNSPLHF.

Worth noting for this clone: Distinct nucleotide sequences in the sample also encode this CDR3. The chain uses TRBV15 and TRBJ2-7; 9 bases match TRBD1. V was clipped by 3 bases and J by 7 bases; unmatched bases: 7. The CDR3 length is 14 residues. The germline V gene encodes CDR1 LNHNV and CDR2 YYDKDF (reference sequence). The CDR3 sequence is CATSRGQGGREQYF. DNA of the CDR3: TGTGCCACCAGCAGGGGACAGGGAGGCCGGGAGCAGTACTTC.

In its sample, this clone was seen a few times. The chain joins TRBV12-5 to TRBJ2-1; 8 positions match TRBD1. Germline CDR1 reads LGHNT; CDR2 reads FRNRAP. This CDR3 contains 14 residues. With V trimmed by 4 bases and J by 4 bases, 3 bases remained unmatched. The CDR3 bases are TGTGCTAGTGGTTCCGGACAGGGTTACAATGAGCAGTTCTTC. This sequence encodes CASGSGQGYNEQFF.

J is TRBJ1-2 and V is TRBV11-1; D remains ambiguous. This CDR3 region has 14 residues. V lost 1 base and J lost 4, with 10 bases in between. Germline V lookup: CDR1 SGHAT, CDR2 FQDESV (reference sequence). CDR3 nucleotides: TGTGCCAGCAGCTTAGGAGGCATGAGCTATGGCTACACCTTC. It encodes CASSLGGMSYGYTF.

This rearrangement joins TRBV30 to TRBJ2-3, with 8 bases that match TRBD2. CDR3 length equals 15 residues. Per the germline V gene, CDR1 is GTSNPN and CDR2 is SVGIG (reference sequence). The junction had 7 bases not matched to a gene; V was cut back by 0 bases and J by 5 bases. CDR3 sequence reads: CAWSVFPGGEDTQYF. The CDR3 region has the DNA TGTGCCTGGAGTGTGTTTCCGGGGGGGGAAGATACGCAGTATTTT.

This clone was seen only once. The CDR3 loop reads CASSLGGAHRATNEKLFF. The CDR3 DNA sequence: TGCGCCAGCAGCTTAGGGGGGGCCCACAGGGCAACTAATGAAAAACTGTTTTTT. The chain joins TRBV5-1 to TRBJ1-4; TRBD1 is a possible D gene (6 bases). V was trimmed by 2 bases and J by 0 bases, leaving 17 bases between them. Germline lookup yields CDR1 SGHRS and CDR2 YFSETQ. CDR3 length: 18 residues. The full variable domain, completed using reference TRBV5-1 and TRBJ1-4, is KAGVTQTPRYLIKTRGQQVTLSCSPISGHRSVSWYQQTPGQGLQFLFEYFSETQRNKGNFPGRFSGRQFSNSRSEMNVSTLELGDSALYLCASSLGGAHRATNEKLFFGSGTQLSVL.

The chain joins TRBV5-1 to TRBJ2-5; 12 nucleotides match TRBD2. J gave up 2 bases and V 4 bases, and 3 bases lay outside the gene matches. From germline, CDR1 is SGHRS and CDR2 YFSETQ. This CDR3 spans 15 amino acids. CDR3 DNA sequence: TGCGCCAGCAGCCTCGGACTAGCGGGGCAAGAGACCCAGTACTTC. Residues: CASSLGLAGQETQYF.

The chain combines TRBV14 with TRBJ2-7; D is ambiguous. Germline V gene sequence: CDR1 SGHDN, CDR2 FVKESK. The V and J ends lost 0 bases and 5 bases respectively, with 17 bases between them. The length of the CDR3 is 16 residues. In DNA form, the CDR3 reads TGTGCCAGCAGCCAAGAACAGTTAGACCCTCCTGACGAGCAGTACTTC. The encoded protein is CASSQEQLDPPDEQYF.

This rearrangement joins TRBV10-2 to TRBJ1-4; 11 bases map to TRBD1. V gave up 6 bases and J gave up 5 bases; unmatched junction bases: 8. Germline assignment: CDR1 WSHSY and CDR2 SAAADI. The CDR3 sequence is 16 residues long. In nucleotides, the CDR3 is TGCGCCAGCAGGGACTCGGACAGGGGGCTAAATGAAAAACTGTTTTTT. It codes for CASRDSDRGLNEKLFF.

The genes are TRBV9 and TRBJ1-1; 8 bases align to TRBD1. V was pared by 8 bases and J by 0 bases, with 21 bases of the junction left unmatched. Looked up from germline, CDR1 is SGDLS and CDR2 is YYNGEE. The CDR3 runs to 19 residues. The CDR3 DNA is TGTGCCAGGCCTTCCGAAAAGACCACAGGGGGTCGGATGAACACTGAAGCTTTCTTT. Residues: CARPSEKTTGGRMNTEAFF.

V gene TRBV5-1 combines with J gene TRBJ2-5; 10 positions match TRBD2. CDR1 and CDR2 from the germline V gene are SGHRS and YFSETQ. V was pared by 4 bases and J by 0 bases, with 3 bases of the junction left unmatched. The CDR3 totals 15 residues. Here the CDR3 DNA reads TGCGCCAGCAGCCCGGGACTAGCGTACCAAGAGACCCAGTACTTC. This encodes CASSPGLAYQETQYF.

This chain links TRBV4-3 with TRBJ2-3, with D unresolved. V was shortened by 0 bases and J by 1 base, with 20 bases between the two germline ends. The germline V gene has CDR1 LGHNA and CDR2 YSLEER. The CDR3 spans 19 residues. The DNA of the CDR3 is TGCGCCAGCAGCCAAGATTGGAGACCCGAAACCTTTCGCACAGATACGCAGTATTTT. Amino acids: CASSQDWRPETFRTDTQYF.

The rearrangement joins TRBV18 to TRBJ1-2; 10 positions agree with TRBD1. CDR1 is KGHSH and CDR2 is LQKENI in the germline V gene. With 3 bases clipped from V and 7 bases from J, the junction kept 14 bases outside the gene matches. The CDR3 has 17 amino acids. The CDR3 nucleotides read TGTGCCAGCTCACCCGGTGGGTTTGGACAGGGGGTTGCTGGCTACACCTTC. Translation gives CASSPGGFGQGVAGYTF.

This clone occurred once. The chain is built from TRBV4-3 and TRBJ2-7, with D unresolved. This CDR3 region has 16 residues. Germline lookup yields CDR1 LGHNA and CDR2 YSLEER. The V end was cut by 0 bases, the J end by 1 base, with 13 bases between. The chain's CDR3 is CASSQDVAGLSYEQYF. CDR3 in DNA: TGCGCCAGCAGCCAAGATGTGGCAGGATTATCCTACGAGCAGTACTTC.

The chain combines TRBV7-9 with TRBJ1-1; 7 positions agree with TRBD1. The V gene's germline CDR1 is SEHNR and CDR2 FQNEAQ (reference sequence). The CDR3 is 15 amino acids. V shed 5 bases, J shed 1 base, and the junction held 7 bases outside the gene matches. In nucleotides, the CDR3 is TGTGCCAGCAGCAGACAGGGATCCGGGAACACTGAAGCTTTCTTT. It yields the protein CASSRQGSGNTEAFF.

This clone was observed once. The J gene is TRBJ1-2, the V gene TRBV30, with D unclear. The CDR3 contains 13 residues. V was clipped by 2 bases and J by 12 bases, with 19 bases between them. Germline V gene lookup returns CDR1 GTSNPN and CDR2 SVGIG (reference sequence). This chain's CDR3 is CAWSKQLYSGHTF. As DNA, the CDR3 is TGTGCCTGGAGTAAGCAGCTCTACAGCGGCCACACCTTC.

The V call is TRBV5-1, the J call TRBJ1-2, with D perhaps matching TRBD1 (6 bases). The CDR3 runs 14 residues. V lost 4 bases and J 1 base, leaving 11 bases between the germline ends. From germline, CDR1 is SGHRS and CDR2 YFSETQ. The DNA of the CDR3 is TGCGCCAGCAGCCGTAACAGGGATAACTATGGCTACACCTTC. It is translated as CASSRNRDNYGYTF.